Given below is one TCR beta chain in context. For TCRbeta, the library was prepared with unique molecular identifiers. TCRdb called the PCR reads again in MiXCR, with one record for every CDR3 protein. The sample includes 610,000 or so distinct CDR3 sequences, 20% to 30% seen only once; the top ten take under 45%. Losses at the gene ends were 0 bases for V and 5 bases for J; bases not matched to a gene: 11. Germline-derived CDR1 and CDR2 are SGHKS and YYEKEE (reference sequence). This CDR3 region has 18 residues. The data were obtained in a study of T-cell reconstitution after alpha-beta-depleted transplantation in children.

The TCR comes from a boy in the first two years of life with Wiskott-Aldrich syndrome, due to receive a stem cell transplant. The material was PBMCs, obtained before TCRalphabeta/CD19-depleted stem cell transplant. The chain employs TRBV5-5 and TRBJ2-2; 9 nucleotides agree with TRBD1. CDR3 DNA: TGTGCCAGCAGCTTGGAACAGGGGGCTTTTTACCGTACCGGGGAGCTGTTTTTT. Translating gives CASSLEQGAFYRTGELFF.